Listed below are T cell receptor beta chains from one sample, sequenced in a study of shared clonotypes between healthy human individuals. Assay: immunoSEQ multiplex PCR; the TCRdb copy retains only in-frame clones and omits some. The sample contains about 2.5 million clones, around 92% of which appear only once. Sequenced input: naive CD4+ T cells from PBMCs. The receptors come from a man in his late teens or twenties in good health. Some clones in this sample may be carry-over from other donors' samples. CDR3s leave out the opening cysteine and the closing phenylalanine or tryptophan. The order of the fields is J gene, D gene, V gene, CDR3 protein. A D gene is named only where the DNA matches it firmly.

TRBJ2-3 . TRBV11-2 ASSLWRWDTQY
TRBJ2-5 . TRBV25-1 ASSVERTQY
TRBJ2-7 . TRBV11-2 ASSFNIQAYEQY
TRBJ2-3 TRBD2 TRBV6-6 ASSFQRGGADTQY
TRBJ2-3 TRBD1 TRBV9 ASSVGIGQGTDTQY
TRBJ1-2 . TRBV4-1 ASSLYARSDYGYT
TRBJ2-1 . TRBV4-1 ASSQVGSGEQF
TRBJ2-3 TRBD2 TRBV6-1 ASSDRLAGGTDTQY
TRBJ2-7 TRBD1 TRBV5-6 ASSLAGTGASEQY
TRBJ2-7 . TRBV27 ASSLSRGAYEQY
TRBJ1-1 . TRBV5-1 ASSSAGRTNTEAF
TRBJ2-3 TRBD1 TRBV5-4 ASSHSPFGTGADTQY
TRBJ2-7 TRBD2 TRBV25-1 ASSNDLAGSYEQY
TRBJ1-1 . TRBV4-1 ASSPTGAGVEAF
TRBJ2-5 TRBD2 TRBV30 AVQPGSGRAYETQY
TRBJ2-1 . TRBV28 ASSPRGAGVQDEQF
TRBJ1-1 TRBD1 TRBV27 ASRPTGGDEAF
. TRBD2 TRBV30 AWRELAGVYEQY
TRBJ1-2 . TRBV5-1 ASSLDGAAGDGYT
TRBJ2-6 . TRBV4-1 ASSQSRIAGANVLT